The TCR beta chain described here comes from a study of CD8+ T cells in alopecia areata (dated by TCRdb to between 2017 and 2018). About the investigation overall: Treated patients were enrolled in an open-label pilot trial of oral tofacitinib, 5 to 10 mg twice daily, for moderate-to-severe alopecia areata. Disease severity in treated patients was measured with the SALT score, which quantifies the percentage of affected scalp surface area. Scalp clonality was compared across normal scalp (n=4), patchy alopecia areata scalp (n=8), and alopecia totalis/universalis scalp (n=8). Scalp tissue and sorted CD4+ and CD8+ peripheral blood T cells from patchy and totalis/universalis alopecia areata patients and from healthy controls were covered by human TCRbeta sequencing. In both human patients and the C3H/HeJ mouse model, the study applied high-throughput TCRbeta sequencing to look at T cell clonal expansion in alopecia areata. TCRbeta CDR3 regions were amplified by immunoSEQ multiplex PCR with 35 Vbeta forward and 13 Jbeta reverse primers. RNA was extracted with the PAXgene miRNA kit for fixed scalp, the miRNeasy kit for PBMCs, and the RNeasy kit for mouse skin. Patients received tofacitinib for 6 to 18 months and were then followed off drug for 6 months to check for delayed response and recurrence. Biopsies were taken from tofacitinib-treated patients at baseline and at 4 and 24 weeks of treatment, and a later scalp biopsy was taken in several of the tofacitinib-treated patients. Here is what the overall study found, with its caveats: Shared TCR sequences between patients were less evident than in mice, which may be partly attributable to HLA diversity in the patient population. The treated cohort was small, with a single nonresponder, so links between baseline CD8+ expansion and response need larger studies. Scalp clonality and the number of expanded CD8+ clones among the top 100 scalp clones were significantly decreased by tofacitinib. During tofacitinib treatment, many expanded lesional clones remained in scalp and blood, and this persistence may partly explain relapse after treatment is stopped. Compared with normal scalp, lesional scalp, particularly in alopecia totalis/universalis, had higher clonality and more expanded CD8+ clones, which suggests antigenic drive. Scalp TCR repertoire analysis is complicated because resident alphabeta T cells in normal human skin are also sequenced, whereas mouse skin is dominated by gammadelta T cells.

The time point tag for this specimen amounts to: around 4 weeks on oral tofacitinib. Taken with the paper, the label for treatment or condition translates to: oral pan-JAK inhibitor, 5-10 mg twice daily. From alopecia areata patients, peripheral blood was collected along with lesional scalp punch biopsies. After PBMCs were isolated by density centrifugation and stained for CD3, CD4 and CD8, a FACSAria was used to sort CD4+ and CD8+ T cells. Libraries were built with the immunoSEQ multiplex PCR assay. RNA was extracted from all samples and reverse transcribed into cDNA as template for TCR sequencing. First-strand cDNA was synthesized using SuperScript III with a 2:1 mix of oligo-dT and random hexamers. A synthetic immune receptor repertoire was used to gauge amplification bias, and whatever bias remained was removed computationally. For the original study's pipeline: After raw reads were preprocessed to remove errors, the CDR3 was defined following IMGT conventions as running from the conserved cysteine to phenylalanine. Clonality was calculated as 1 minus Shannon entropy normalized by log2 of the number of productive unique TCRs. Whether scalp clones were CD4 or CD8 was inferred by matching scalp TCRbeta sequences against CD4 and CD8 repertoires sorted from blood. TCRdb obtained this table from immuneACCESS and retained in-frame rearrangements with V and J assigned. These tables miss some clones; where compared with another copy, unresolved V genes account for less than half of the shortfall, and the remainder is unexplained. That table furnishes V, J and clone size, whereas the DNA furnished D and trimming. This sample lists about 140,000 clones; about 86% were detected once. The leading ten clones occupy about 12% of the sample.

Reading from cysteine to phenylalanine, the CDR3 counts 13 amino acids. The retained sequence is limited to the CDR3, 39 bases, with the frame set at the first base. Sequences MNHNY (CDR1) and SVGAGI (CDR2) are obtained from the germline V gene (reference sequence). Cut back by 0 bases and 7 bases, the V and J ends lie 10 bases apart. As to this clone: Its antigen specificity is not known. No base qualities exist here, and no much larger clone lies one base off it. This sample also contains other DNA sequences that code for the same CDR3.

The input for sequencing was CD8+ T cells sorted from blood, taken at week 4, from a patient treated with tofacitinib. The chain links TRBV6-6 with TRBJ2-7, with TRBD2 tentatively as D gene (5 bases match). This sequence originates from a human donor with alopecia areata. This receptor has the CDR3 CASSYSLTGEQYF. The DNA is as follows: TGTGCCAGCAGTTACTCCCTCACGGGGGAGCAGTACTTC.